This T cell receptor beta chain came from a study of STAT5B mutations in CD4+ large granular lymphocyte leukemia (dated by TCRdb to between 2021 and 2024). About the investigation overall: Among the healthy controls, the CDR3 'QG' motif was associated with a particular HLA allele. The TCRbeta repertoires of CD4+ T-cell large granular lymphocyte leukemia patients were compared with the TCRbeta repertoires of healthy blood donors. Flow cytometry performed on FACSCanto II or FACSVerse showed that the purified fractions had more than 95% purity among lymphocytes.

At the junction V is shortened by 0 bases and J by 7 bases, with 19 bases in between. The germline V gene encodes CDR1 SGHDN and CDR2 FVKESK. Including the terminal cysteine and valine, the CDR3 comprises 16 residues. Of all the DNA, just the CDR3 is kept, 48 bases in frame from base 1. With respect to this clone: Its antigen is currently not known. The input lacks base qualities; no much larger clone sits a single base away.

Buffy coats from 30 to 40 blood donors, supplied by the Finnish Red Cross blood service, were used as healthy controls. All TCR-sequenced material derived from peripheral blood: patient blood samples and healthy donor buffy coats. Ficoll-Hypaque gradient centrifugation was used to isolate peripheral blood mononuclear cells. Magnetic purification was used to isolate CD4+ cells from the buffy coats of the healthy controls. Genomic DNA was extracted using the Gentra Puregene Cell and Tissue kit, and a Qubit 2.0 fluorometer was used to quantify it. Broader findings and caveats from the paper: The main leukemic clonotypes were found to be private to each patient, although 25% to 30% of the main leukemic clonotypes were detected at low frequency in the non-leukemic repertoires of other patients. Enrichment of TRBV06-family usage was observed among the top patient clones (8/27) relative to healthy controls (2/35). Compared with healthy CD4+ repertoires, CD4-sorted patient repertoires appeared more clonal, and this difference remained even after the putative leukemic clones were removed. The data were not HLA-matched, and the relatively small sample size could explain the higher clonality seen in CD4+ compared with CD8+ T-LGLL.

The immunoSEQ assay at survey resolution was applied to genomic DNA for sequencing of TCRbeta rearrangements. The authors' pipeline ran thus. In the TCR sequencing data, the lowest productive clonotype frequency that could be detected was 2.59 x 10-5. Analyses included only productive TCRbeta rearrangements, meaning complete and in-frame sequences. Sample clonality was computed as Simpson clonality in the immunoSEQ Analyzer version 3.0. Clones were binned by frequency as very rare, small, medium, large (1-20%) or hyperexpanded (>20%). OLGA 1.2.3 estimated generation probabilities, VDJtools produced V-gene circos plots, VDJdb was queried for specificities, and GLIPH identified CDR3 motifs. What TCRdb holds here is the immuneACCESS table cut down to in-frame rearrangements. Part of the clones is not present; checked against another copy, under half of the missing clones reflect an unresolved V gene, and the others are unexplained. Clone size and the V and J calls come from that table; the DNA yielded D and trimming. The sample includes about 34,000 clones, with 74% observed a single time. Of the sample, around 1.1% falls within the top ten clones.

This receptor chain uses TRBV14 and TRBJ2-7; TRBD1 is perhaps the D gene, given 6 matching bases. The sample was CD4+ T cells from blood buffy coats. The clonotype originates from a human donor in good health. The base sequence is TGTGCCAGCAGCCAAGAGACAGAGAAGGAGCAGGGGGAGCAGTACGTC. Translated, it reads CASSQETEKEQGEQYV.